A single sample gave rise to the 24 T cell receptor beta chains below, sequenced in a study of T cells after yellow fever vaccination. TCRdb analysed the 5' RACE reads with MiXCR anew, one entry per CDR3 protein. The data contain 90,000 to 130,000 distinct CDR3 sequences, roughly 8.9% of them singletons. The sequencing used CD8+ T cells sorted from PBMCs, collected 45 days after the yellow fever booster vaccination. Receptors originate from a man aged 25-45 years who received the YFV17D yellow fever vaccine.

This clonotype was detected ten times or more. V and J are TRBV11-2 and TRBJ1-6, with D perhaps TRBD1 (5 bases). The germline gives CDR1 SGHAT, CDR2 FQNNGV. Trimming cost V 1 base and J 6 bases, with 10 bases left between them. This CDR3 comprises 15 residues. The CDR3 bases are TGTGCCAGCAGCTTAGGGCGGGGGACTAATTCACCCCTCCACTTT. Its protein is CASSLGRGTNSPLHF.

This clonotype was counted only a few times. The chain employs TRBV28 and TRBJ1-3, with 9 bases fitting TRBD1. The germline V gene encodes CDR1 MDHEN and CDR2 SYDVKM. V lost 7 bases, J lost 0 bases, and 16 bases stayed unmatched. The CDR3 has 19 amino acids. CDR3 in DNA: TGTGCCAGCAACCCACTACAGGGGGCTACAACTGCCTCTGGAAACACCATATATTTT. This gives the protein CASNPLQGATTASGNTIYF.

This clonotype was counted between two and nine times. The V and J genes are TRBV27 and TRBJ2-1, with 7 bases that match TRBD2. Germline assignment: CDR1 MNHEY and CDR2 SMNVEV (reference sequence). The CDR3 has 16 residues. V was clipped by 7 bases and J by 0 bases; unmatched bases: 9. The CDR3 DNA is TGTGCCAGCAATATCCTGGGCGGGAGCTCCTACAATGAGCAGTTCTTC. Its protein product is CASNILGGSSYNEQFF.

The sample holds many counts of this clonotype. The chain joins TRBV11-3 to TRBJ2-2, with no clear D. The germline V gene has CDR1 SGHNT and CDR2 YENEEA. The CDR3 is 15 amino acids. Trimming stripped 8 bases from V and 1 base from J, with 14 bases between. CDR3: CASGKTVGNTGELFF. The CDR3 bases are TGTGCCAGCGGGAAGACCGTCGGGAACACCGGGGAGCTGTTTTTT.

This chain uses TRBV5-1 with TRBJ1-2; a weak D match, TRBD1 (5 bases). The CDR3 covers 14 residues. Trimming stripped 3 bases from V and 2 bases from J, with 11 bases between. Germline loops: CDR1 SGHRS, CDR2 YFSETQ. In DNA form, the CDR3 reads TGCGCCAGCAGCTCTACCACAGGAAACTATGGCTACACCTTC. It is translated as CASSSTTGNYGYTF.

This clonotype was detected many times. CDR3 sequence reads: CASSLIGGGTGELFF. CDR3 DNA sequence: TGTGCCAGCAGCTTAATAGGCGGGGGTACCGGGGAGCTGTTTTTT. The chain carries TRBV7-2 and TRBJ2-2, with 7 bases aligning to TRBD2. J lost 5 bases, V lost 2 bases, and 5 bases had no gene match. The V gene's germline CDR1 is SGHTA and CDR2 FQGNSA. This CDR3 contains 15 residues.

This clonotype was detected many times. This chain links TRBV11-2 with TRBJ2-5, with 9 bases that match TRBD1. The CDR3 runs to 15 residues. V shed 5 bases, J shed 2 bases, and the junction held 6 bases outside the gene matches. From germline, CDR1 is SGHAT and CDR2 FQNNGV. CDR3 sequence: CASSPPDRGQETQYF. The CDR3 coding sequence is TGTGCCAGCAGCCCCCCCGACAGGGGGCAAGAGACCCAGTACTTC.

This clonotype was seen many times. The CDR3 is CASSPGGPYEQYF. The CDR3 DNA sequence: TGTGCCAGCAGCCCAGGGGGTCCCTACGAGCAGTACTTC. This sequence joins TRBV7-9 and TRBJ2-7, with 7 bases identical to TRBD1. V was pared by 5 bases and J by 2 bases, with 3 bases of the junction left unmatched. The germline V gene has CDR1 SEHNR and CDR2 FQNEAQ (reference sequence). This CDR3 contains 13 residues.

This clonotype was found many times. This chain uses TRBV6-2 or TRBV6-3 with TRBJ2-7, with unresolved D. The CDR3 runs to 16 residues. Deletions cut 0 bases from V and 1 base from J, with 13 bases between. Per the germline V gene, CDR1 is MNHEY and CDR2 is SVGEGT. CDR3 coding DNA: TGTGCCAGCAGTTACTCGACCCCGGGCCCATCCTACGAGCAGTACTTC. Translating it yields CASSYSTPGPSYEQYF.

This clonotype has just a few counts. The chain employs TRBV27 and TRBJ2-7; 11 nucleotides agree with TRBD1. Germline loops: CDR1 MNHEY, CDR2 SMNVEV (reference sequence). Unmatched junction bases numbered 10, after V lost 5 bases and J lost 7 bases. The CDR3 consists of 15 residues. CDR3 residues: CASSPRTGGAAEQYF. DNA for the CDR3: TGTGCCAGCAGTCCGCGGACAGGGGGCGCGGCTGAGCAGTACTTC.

On this clonotype: At one of its ends the junction is not consistent with the germline gene, which may arise from a read error. The genes are TRBV4-1 and TRBJ2-1; D gene uncertain. Germline CDR1 MGHRA, CDR2 YSYEKL. This CDR3 has 13 amino acids. The CDR3 region has the DNA TGTGCCAGCAGCCCTGGGCTCGGGAATGAGCAGTTCTTC. It translates to CASSPGLGNEQFF.

Details on this clonotype: With a much larger clone just one base away, this may be a read error. This chain links TRBV13 with TRBJ2-2; the D gene is possibly TRBD2 (6 bases). The CDR3 consists of 15 residues. Germline V CDR1 and CDR2: PRHDT, FYEKMQ (reference sequence). For the CDR3, the DNA is TGTGCCAGCAGCCGGGACTCTACGGTTTCCGGGGCGCTGTTTTTT. Translating it yields CASSRDSTVSGALFF.

This clonotype appeared many times. The gene calls are TRBV12-3 or TRBV12-4 and TRBJ2-1; 12 bases align to TRBD2. V lost 4 bases, J lost 7 bases, and 5 bases stayed unmatched. This CDR3 spans 15 amino acids. The CDR3: CASSSSSGGGNEQFF. Here the CDR3 DNA reads TGTGCCAGCAGTTCTTCTAGCGGGGGGGGTAATGAGCAGTTCTTC.

This clonotype was seen only a few times. The chain joins TRBV10-1 to TRBJ2-3, with 11 nucleotides matching TRBD2. After removal of 4 bases from V and 3 bases from J, the junction contained 3 bases not matched to a gene. Germline V gene lookup returns CDR1 WNHNN and CDR2 SYGVQD (reference sequence). There are 15 residues in the CDR3. CDR3 DNA: TGCGCCAGCAGTGTGACTAGCGGGACTACAGATACGCAGTATTTT. The encoded protein is CASSVTSGTTDTQYF.

This clonotype was recorded at least ten times. This CDR3 is CASSQEWGSANVLTF. For the CDR3, the DNA is TGTGCCAGCAGCCAAGAGTGGGGATCGGCCAACGTCCTGACTTTC. The V call is TRBV4-2, the J call TRBJ2-6, with D uncertain. Germline V gives CDR1 LGHNA, CDR2 YNFKEQ. V was trimmed by 0 bases and J by 6 bases, leaving 9 bases between them. This CDR3 contains 15 residues.

The rearrangement links TRBV9 to TRBJ2-1; 7 nucleotides line up with TRBD1. Germline CDR1 is SGDLS and CDR2 is YYNGEE. This CDR3 has 16 residues. The V segment lost 3 bases and the J segment 0 bases; nucleotides outside the gene matches: 6. The CDR3 DNA is TGTGCCAGCAGCGCAGGGGGACGGGGCTCCTACAATGAGCAGTTCTTC. Translating gives CASSAGGRGSYNEQFF.

At least ten counts were recorded for this clonotype. The V gene is TRBV12-3 or TRBV12-4, the J gene TRBJ2-7; D ambiguous. The V end was cut by 5 bases, the J end by 3 bases, with 8 bases between. CDR3 length: 12 residues. In nucleotides, the CDR3 is TGTGCCAGCAGTCCCAACTACTACGAGCAGTACTTC. Protein sequence: CASSPNYYEQYF.

This clonotype was observed at least ten times. This chain uses TRBV19 with TRBJ1-5; TRBD1 is a possible D gene (6 bases). V gave up 7 bases and J gave up 0 bases, with 13 bases separating them. Germline-derived CDR1 and CDR2 are LNHDA and SQIVND (reference sequence). This CDR3 comprises 15 residues. CDR3 protein: CASTTGTLSNQPQHF. The DNA of the CDR3 is TGTGCCAGTACTACCGGGACACTTAGCAATCAGCCCCAGCATTTT.

This clonotype was observed many times. This chain joins TRBV9 and TRBJ2-7; TRBD1 might be the D (6 bases). CDR3 size: 15 residues. Trimming removed 0 bases at V and 3 bases at J, with 13 bases between. Germline V gene sequence: CDR1 SGDLS, CDR2 YYNGEE. CDR3 region: CASSVAGTNSYEQYF. The CDR3 coding sequence is TGTGCCAGCAGCGTAGCCGGGACAAATAGCTACGAGCAGTACTTC.

This clonotype occurred many times. J is TRBJ2-1 and V is TRBV3-1; TRBD2 agrees at 12 bases. In germline, CDR1 is LGHDT, CDR2 YNNKEL (reference sequence). The V segment lost 3 bases and the J segment 7 bases; nucleotides outside the gene matches: 7. The CDR3 is made up of 16 amino acids. The CDR3 nucleotides read TGTGCCAGCAGCCAGCAGACTAGCGGGAGTTGGAATGAGCAGTTCTTC. As protein: CASSQQTSGSWNEQFF.

Ten or more counts support this clonotype. The rearrangement links TRBV7-2 to TRBJ1-5; D possibly corresponds to TRBD1 (5 bases). The CDR3 is 14 residues long. The germline V and J ends were trimmed by 5 bases and 7 bases, with 15 bases remaining between them. Germline values: CDR1 SGHTA, CDR2 FQGNSA. CDR3 in DNA: TGTGCCAGCAGCACCTCGGACATGGGGCAGCCCCAGCATTTT. Translating it yields CASSTSDMGQPQHF.

This clonotype was observed a few times. The chain employs TRBV4-3 and TRBJ2-1, with a possible D match to TRBD2 (6 bases). Germline V CDR1 and CDR2: LGHNA, YSLEER. The CDR3 runs to 16 residues. V dropped 3 bases and J dropped 0 bases, with 12 bases sitting between them. The CDR3 DNA sequence: TGCGCCAGCAGCCACCCGGAGACTAGCTCCTACAATGAGCAGTTCTTC. Its translation: CASSHPETSSYNEQFF.

This clonotype has ten or more counts. The chain carries TRBV7-9 and TRBJ2-2; D is perhaps TRBD2 (6 bases). CDR3 length equals 12 residues. The germline V gene has CDR1 SEHNR and CDR2 FQNEAQ (reference sequence). V shed 8 bases and J shed 6 bases, with 10 bases lying between them. The CDR3 bases are TGTGCCAGCCTATCGGGGGCCGGGGAGCTGTTTTTT. It translates to CASLSGAGELFF.

This clonotype was observed at least ten times. The rearrangement links TRBV20-1 to TRBJ2-7; 9 bases are shared with TRBD2. In germline, CDR1 is DFQATT, CDR2 SNEGSKA (reference sequence). This CDR3 contains 14 residues. V lost 3 bases and J lost 4; bases outside the gene matches: 7. The CDR3 region has the DNA TGCAGTGCTAGCCCGGGACTAGCAGGGTACGAGCAGTACTTC. Its translation is CSASPGLAGYEQYF.